The subject of this entry is one TCR beta chain. CDR1 and CDR2 (germline): SGHNT, YENEEA. This CDR3 is built from 16 residues. J lost 7 bases, V lost 6 bases, and 14 bases had no gene match. The sample is drawn from a study of T cell changes during pregnancy in multiple sclerosis. TCRdb keeps only in-frame clones here, not all; method: immunoSEQ multiplex PCR. Seen here are around 13,000 clones, about 87% observed once, and the top ten hold less than 9.5%. This chain joins TRBV11-3 and TRBJ2-1, with TRBD2 matching 8 bases. The clonotype comes from a female donor in good health, enrolled as a control in a pregnancy study. Sequenced material: CD8+ T cells from peripheral blood mononuclear cells, taken in the second trimester of pregnancy. CDR3 bases: TGTGCCAGCAGTCCTACGGCGGGACTAGGGCTAAATGAGCAGTTCTTC. Encoded protein: CASSPTAGLGLNEQFF.